This T cell receptor beta chain was profiled in a study of chemoradiotherapy in HPV16-positive cancers (dated by TCRdb to the early 2020s). About the full investigation: Using functional T-cell assays on cells from a couple of HPV16-positive patients, the researchers defined candidate HPV-specific T-cell clones and common TCR motifs. Next, the candidate HPV-specific TCRs and motifs were followed in TCR repertoires from around 87 patients with HPV-related cancers. The study asked whether T-cell immunity to the HPV oncoproteins E6 and E7 changes during chemoradiotherapy and whether this immunity affects survival. Results the study describes overall, beyond this receptor: Expansion of candidate HPV-specific clones and E7-related TCR motifs was observed in the tumor microenvironment during treatment, whereas no such expansion was observed for non-HPV-specific T cells. The survival association was reported for HPV16-positive patients, and the functional definition of HPV-specific T cells was derived from only two HPV16-positive patients. Among HPV16-positive patients, expansion of HPV-responsive T cells during chemoradiotherapy was associated with better recurrence-free survival.

V and J are truncated by 4 bases and 0 bases respectively, leaving an intervening sequence of 20 bases. Taken from cysteine to phenylalanine, the CDR3 has 18 residues. The entry retains the CDR3 DNA only, 54 bases that are in frame from base 1. In the germline V gene, CDR1 corresponds to LGHNA and CDR2 to YNFKEQ. Repertoires were sampled repeatedly over the course of chemoradiotherapy so that clonal expansion in the tumor microenvironment could be followed. Library creation used the immunoSEQ multiplex PCR assay. TCRdb took this table from immuneACCESS and kept in-frame rearrangements with V and J called. Such tables lack part of the clones; where checked against another copy, unresolved V genes explain under half of the gap, and the rest is unexplained. This sample holds about 23,000 clones; 80% to 90% were observed only once. Less than 6% of the sample goes to the ten largest clones. This clone was counted a single time. The specificity of this receptor is unknown. One base away there is no much larger clone; base qualities are not given.

The TCR comes from a human donor with HPV-associated anogenital cancer. This material consisted of blood, taken from a patient who underwent chemoradiotherapy. The chain is assembled from TRBV4-2 and TRBJ2-3; the D gene is tentatively TRBD1 or TRBD2, each matching 5 bases. The CDR3 here reads CASSPLGRGGTSTDTQYF. The nucleotide sequence reads as follows: TGTGCCAGCAGCCCCTTAGGGCGTGGGGGAACTAGCACAGATACGCAGTATTTT.